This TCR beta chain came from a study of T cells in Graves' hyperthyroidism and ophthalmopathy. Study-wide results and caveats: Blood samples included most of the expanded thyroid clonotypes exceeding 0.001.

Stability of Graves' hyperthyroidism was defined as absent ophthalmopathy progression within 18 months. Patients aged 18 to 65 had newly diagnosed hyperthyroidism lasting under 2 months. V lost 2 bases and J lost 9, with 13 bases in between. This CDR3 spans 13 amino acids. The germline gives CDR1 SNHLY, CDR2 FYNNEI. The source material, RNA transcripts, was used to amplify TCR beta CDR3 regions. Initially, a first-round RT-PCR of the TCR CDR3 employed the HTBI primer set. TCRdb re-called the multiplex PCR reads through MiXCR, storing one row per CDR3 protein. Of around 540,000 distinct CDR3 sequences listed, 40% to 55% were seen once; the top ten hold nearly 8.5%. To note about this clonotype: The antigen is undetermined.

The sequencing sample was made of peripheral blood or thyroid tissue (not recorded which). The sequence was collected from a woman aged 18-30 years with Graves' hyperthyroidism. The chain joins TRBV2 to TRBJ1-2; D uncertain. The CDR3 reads CASSESGYWRYTF. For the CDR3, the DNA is TGTGCCAGCAGTGAAAGTGGTTATTGGCGCTACACCTTC. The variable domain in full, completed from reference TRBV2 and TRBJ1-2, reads EPEVTQTPSHQVTQMGQEVILRCVPISNHLYFYWYRQILGQKVEFLVSFYNNEISEKSEIFDDQFSVERPDGSNFTLKIRSTKLEDSAMYFCASSESGYWRYTFGSGTRLTVV.